A single sample gave rise to the 14 T cell receptor beta chains below, sequenced in a study of cytomegalovirus exposure and HLA in healthy donors. This PCR relied on a set of 60 Vbeta primers and 13 Jbeta primers. TCRdb keeps only in-frame clones here, not all; method: immunoSEQ multiplex PCR. The sample has approximately 150,000 clones, roughly four fifths seen once; the top ten hold 0.95% to 1.1%. The sequenced sample consisted of PBMCs. All receptors derive from a woman in her 40s in good health and CMV-seronegative.

The genes are TRBV6-1 and TRBJ2-3; 10 bases fit TRBD1. Trimming took 8 bases from V and 4 from J; bases not matched to a gene: 3. CDR3 length: 13 residues. Germline CDR1 is MNHNS and CDR2 is SASEGT. CDR3 sequence: CASETGGPDTQYF. The CDR3 nucleotides are TGTGCCAGCGAGACAGGGGGCCCAGATACGCAGTATTTT.

The chain recombines TRBV2 with TRBJ2-1; possible D gene TRBD2, 5 bases. The CDR3 totals 11 residues. CDR1 and CDR2 from the germline V gene are SNHLY and FYNNEI. V was trimmed by 5 bases and J by 8 bases, leaving 7 bases between them. CDR3 bases: TGTGCCAGCAGTTTGGGAGATGAGCAGTTCTTC. Translating gives CASSLGDEQFF.

This rearrangement joins TRBV18 to TRBJ2-5; unclear D gene. The germline CDR1 and CDR2 sequences are KGHSH and LQKENI. V was cut by 6 bases and J by 5 bases, with 13 bases left in between. The CDR3 has 13 residues. CDR3 DNA: TGTGCCAGCTCCGCGCCCGAGAAGGAGACCCAGTACTTC. This sequence encodes CASSAPEKETQYF.

The V call is TRBV9, the J call TRBJ2-1, with TRBD2 identical over 7 bases. CDR1 is SGDLS, CDR2 YYNGEE, per germline. This CDR3 is built from 17 residues. V trimming: 3 bases; J trimming: 0 bases; junction bases outside the gene matches: 9. CDR3 residues: CASSAPLAGDSYNEQFF. Written as DNA, the CDR3 is TGTGCCAGCAGCGCCCCGTTAGCGGGCGACTCCTACAATGAGCAGTTCTTC.

The chain couples TRBV7-9 to TRBJ1-1, with D perhaps TRBD1 (6 bases). The CDR3 length is 14 residues. Per germline, CDR1 SEHNR and CDR2 FQNEAQ (reference sequence). Trimming removed 2 bases from V and 7 bases from J, with 14 bases in between. The DNA for the CDR3 is TGTGCCAGCAGCTTAACTTCTGAGGGACATGAAGCTTTCTTT. Translating it yields CASSLTSEGHEAFF.

This rearrangement joins TRBV5-1 to TRBJ2-3; no clear D gene. The germline V gene has CDR1 SGHRS and CDR2 YFSETQ. The V and J ends lost 3 bases and 1 base respectively, with 6 bases between them. This CDR3 has 13 amino acids. The CDR3 sequence: CASSSLGTDTQYF. The CDR3 region has the DNA TGCGCCAGCAGCTCCCTCGGCACAGATACGCAGTATTTT.

V usage is TRBV7-3 and J usage is TRBJ1-2; no clear D. Trimming took 2 bases from V and 3 from J, leaving 7 bases between them. CDR1 is SGHTA, CDR2 FQGTGA, per germline. The CDR3 is 13 amino acids. The CDR3 reads CASSLSGDYGYTF. The CDR3 DNA reads as TGTGCCAGCAGCTTATCCGGGGACTATGGCTACACCTTC.

The chain employs TRBV2 and TRBJ1-5, with TRBD1 matching 7 bases. In germline, CDR1 is SNHLY, CDR2 FYNNEI. The V segment lost 1 base and the J segment 6 bases; nucleotides outside the gene matches: 3. The CDR3 is made up of 14 amino acids. CDR3 bases: TGTGCCAGCAGTGAAGGACAGGGAGGTCAGCCCCAGCATTTT. Translating it yields CASSEGQGGQPQHF.

V is TRBV19 and J is TRBJ1-5; possibly TRBD1 for D (5 bases). Trimming cost V 7 bases and J 2 bases, with 12 bases left between them. CDR1 and CDR2 from the germline V gene are LNHDA and SQIVND (reference sequence). The CDR3 extends over 14 amino acids. Here the CDR3 reads CASTGQGGNQPQHF. In DNA, the CDR3 is TGTGCCAGTACCGGGCAGGGTGGCAATCAGCCCCAGCATTTT.

The chain employs TRBV9 and TRBJ2-5; D is unresolved. This CDR3 is 14 amino acids long. CDR1 and CDR2 (germline): SGDLS, YYNGEE. V lost 0 bases to trimming and J lost 2 bases, with 8 bases between them. The CDR3, as DNA: TGTGCCAGCAGCGTAGGGCCAGATCAAGAGACCCAGTACTTC. Translating gives CASSVGPDQETQYF.

The chain has TRBV19 and TRBJ2-1, with no clear D. The CDR3 consists of 13 residues. Trimming took 2 bases from V and 5 from J, leaving 7 bases between them. CDR1 LNHDA and CDR2 SQIVND come from the germline V gene (reference sequence). As DNA, the CDR3 is TGTGCCAGTAGTATACGGGTCGACAATGAGCAGTTCTTC. It is translated as CASSIRVDNEQFF.

The rearrangement uses TRBV19 and TRBJ2-7, with D perhaps TRBD1 (5 bases). Germline V gene sequence: CDR1 LNHDA, CDR2 SQIVND (reference sequence). Trimming took 8 bases from V and 0 from J, leaving 8 bases between them. The CDR3 extends over 12 amino acids. The DNA of the CDR3 is TGTGCCAGTGGCGACAGCTCCTACGAGCAGTACTTC. Translated, it gives CASGDSSYEQYF.

The chain has TRBV7-6 and TRBJ2-1; 8 nucleotides line up with TRBD2. The V segment lost 0 bases and the J segment 9 bases; nucleotides outside the gene matches: 4. CDR1 and CDR2 (germline): SGHVS, FNYEAQ. This CDR3 is 14 amino acids long. The CDR3 nucleotides read TGTGCCAGCAGCTTAGCGAGCGGGAGTGTTGAGCAGTTCTTC. Its translation: CASSLASGSVEQFF.

V usage is TRBV6-5 and J usage is TRBJ2-3, with 7 bases aligning to TRBD2. The J segment lost 0 bases and the V segment lost 2 bases, leaving 2 bases of the junction unmatched. Germline V gene data show CDR1 as MNHEY and CDR2 as SVGAGI. The CDR3 extends over 15 amino acids. This CDR3 reads CASSYIAGSTDTQYF. The CDR3 DNA sequence: TGTGCCAGCAGTTACATAGCGGGTAGCACAGATACGCAGTATTTT.